Presented here are 8 T cell receptor beta chains from one specimen sequenced in a study of tumor-infiltrating lymphocytes in oesophageal squamous cell carcinoma. In TCRdb, the PCR reads were re-called with MiXCR into one record per CDR3 protein. The profile shows about 13,000 distinct CDR3 sequences, 45% to 65% of them singletons. Sequenced input: esophageal tumor tissue. Receptor source: a male donor with esophageal squamous cell carcinoma.

The rearrangement joins TRBV7-2 to TRBJ2-3; 10 nucleotides line up with TRBD2. Germline values: CDR1 SGHTA, CDR2 FQGNSA. The CDR3 spans 16 residues. The ends lost 2 bases at V and 0 bases at J; junction bases unmatched: 2. CDR3: CASSLIAGGSTDTQYF. CDR3 nucleotides: TGTGCCAGCAGCTTAATAGCGGGGGGCAGCACAGATACGCAGTATTTT. The full variable domain, its missing parts supplied by reference TRBV7-2 and TRBJ2-3, is GAGVSQSPSNKVTEKGKDVELRCDPISGHTALYWYRQSLGQGLEFLIYFQGNSAPDKSGLPSDRFSAERTGGSVSTLTIQRTQQEDSAVYLCASSLIAGGSTDTQYFGPGTRLTVL.

The V gene is TRBV7-9, the J gene TRBJ1-1, with 12 positions matching TRBD1. The ends lost 1 base at V and 5 bases at J; junction bases unmatched: 14. This CDR3 comprises 19 residues. Germline CDR1 is SEHNR and CDR2 is FQNEAQ (reference sequence). CDR3 sequence: CASSLEISGTGGRRTEAFF. CDR3 DNA sequence: TGTGCCAGCAGCTTAGAAATATCTGGGACAGGGGGCCGCCGAACTGAAGCTTTCTTT.

V and J are TRBV7-4 and TRBJ2-3; either TRBD1 or TRBD2 may fit D (5 bases each). Germline V lookup: CDR1 SGHVT, CDR2 SQSDAQ. Trimming shortened V by 1 base and J by 2 bases, and 7 bases separated the two germline ends. The CDR3 covers 14 residues. In DNA form, the CDR3 reads TGTGCCAGCAGCTTAGGAGGGGCCACAGATACGCAGTATTTT. This encodes CASSLGGATDTQYF.

The CDR3 is CASSFGGGSYEQYF. CDR3 nucleotide sequence: TGTGCCAGCAGCTTCGGTGGAGGCTCCTACGAGCAGTACTTC. This chain connects TRBV7-6 to TRBJ2-7, with TRBD2 as a possible D gene (5 bases). Germline V gene lookup returns CDR1 SGHVS and CDR2 FNYEAQ. The CDR3 runs to 14 residues. Trimming removed 3 bases at V and 0 bases at J, with 9 bases between. Using reference TRBV7-6 and TRBJ2-7 for the parts outside the CDR3, the full variable domain is GAGVSQSPRYKVTKRGQDVALRCDPISGHVSLYWYRQALGQGPEFLTYFNYEAQQDKSGLPNDRFSAERPEGSISTLTIQRTEQRDSAMYRCASSFGGGSYEQYFGPGTRLTVT.

This clonotype was detected once. This chain uses TRBV9 with TRBJ2-5; tentatively, D is TRBD1 or TRBD2 (6 bases each). Per germline, CDR1 SGDLS and CDR2 YYNGEE. V lost 1 base, J lost 11 bases, and 21 bases lay in between. The CDR3 extends over 15 amino acids. CDR3 sequence (DNA): TGTGCCAGCAGCGTAAACCCGGGGGCCTACAATGAGCAGTACTTC. Translation gives CASSVNPGAYNEQYF.

The J gene is TRBJ2-3, the V gene TRBV7-2, with D maybe TRBD2 (5 bases). The germline V gene has CDR1 SGHTA and CDR2 FQGNSA. The ends were cut back, 3 bases at V and 0 bases at J, with 7 bases in the middle. The CDR3 contains 14 residues. The CDR3: CASSLSGSTDTQYF. CDR3 DNA: TGTGCCAGCAGCTTGTCGGGGAGCACAGATACGCAGTATTTT.

The chain uses TRBV5-1 and TRBJ2-4; 8 bases match TRBD2. The J call may be incorrect, as the DNA end agrees better with TRBJ2-7. This CDR3 contains 14 residues. Per the germline V gene, CDR1 is SGHRS and CDR2 is YFSETQ. The CDR3 DNA follows: TGCGCCAGCGAGTCAGCGGGAGTTCCCTACGAGCAGTACTTC. Protein: CASESAGVPYEQYF.

This clonotype has a handful of counts. The chain is built from TRBV6-1 and TRBJ1-5; 9 positions match TRBD1. Germline CDR1 is MNHNS and CDR2 is SASEGT. The length of the CDR3 is 14 residues. Germline trimming cut 4 bases from V and 7 bases from J; bases unmatched to any gene: 5. CDR3 loop: CASSVRQGGQPQHF. The CDR3 DNA reads TGTGCCAGCAGTGTACGACAGGGGGGACAGCCCCAGCATTTT.